These T cell receptor beta chains were read from a single sample in a study of beta chain features in type 1 diabetes. Assay: immunoSEQ multiplex PCR; the TCRdb copy retains only in-frame clones and omits some. The top ten clones hold 0.053% of a sample with 250,000 or so clones, roughly two thirds of them seen once. Sequencing was carried out using naive CD4+ T cells from blood. The receptors come from a man younger than 40 in good health. Each CDR3 is given with its conserved first and last residue. The order of the fields is J gene, D gene, V gene, clone size, CDR3 protein, CDR3 DNA. The D gene is left open where the match is weak. The listing skips clone size in some rows; elsewhere it reads once, few, many or a size class.

TRBJ2-5 - TRBV7-9 once CASSLARAAGGETQYF TGTGCCAGCAGCTTAGCGAGGGCCGCAGGAGGGGAGACCCAGTACTTC
TRBJ2-7 - TRBV7-2 few CASSLNPARLSYEQYF TGTGCCAGCAGCTTAAACCCAGCGCGTCTCTCCTACGAGCAGTACTTC
TRBJ2-2 - TRBV7-2 - CASSLAGNTGELFF TGTGCCAGCAGCTTAGCGGGGAACACCGGGGAGCTGTTTTTT
TRBJ1-5 TRBD1 TRBV15 - CATSRAGTGQPQHF TGTGCCACCAGCAGAGCAGGGACAGGCCAGCCCCAGCATTTT
TRBJ2-1 - TRBV5-1 - CASSLNGIYNEQFF TGCGCCAGCAGCTTGAACGGTATCTACAATGAGCAGTTCTTC
TRBJ1-5 - TRBV30 once CAWSVAGPQHF TGTGCCTGGAGTGTAGCGGGGCCCCAGCATTTT
TRBJ1-1 TRBD1 TRBV9 - CASSVATGTGMNTEAFF TGTGCCAGCAGCGTAGCTACCGGGACAGGGATGAACACTGAAGCTTTCTTT
TRBJ2-1 - TRBV10-2 - CASSEQSSYNEQFF TGCGCCAGCAGTGAACAGAGCTCCTACAATGAGCAGTTCTTC
TRBJ2-5 - TRBV27 - CASSLVAIRGETQYF TGTGCCAGCAGTTTAGTGGCGATCCGGGGGGAGACCCAGTACTTC
TRBJ2-4 - TRBV15 - CATSRGRAQGNIQYF TGTGCCACCAGCAGGGGAAGGGCCCAGGGAAACATTCAGTACTTC
TRBJ2-5 TRBD2 TRBV6-5 - CASSYFRGLAEETQYF TGTGCCAGCAGTTATTTTAGAGGACTAGCGGAAGAGACCCAGTACTTC
TRBJ2-3 TRBD1 TRBV7-2 - CASSLGQGSDTQYF TGTGCCAGCAGCCTGGGACAGGGTTCCGATACGCAGTATTTT
TRBJ2-7 - TRBV10-3 once CAISENPTAGEQYF TGTGCCATCAGTGAGAACCCGACGGCGGGTGAGCAGTACTTC
TRBJ2-3 - TRBV7-2 - CASSLDRWIRTDTQYF TGTGCCAGCAGCTTAGATCGGTGGATTAGAACAGATACGCAGTATTTT
TRBJ2-5 - TRBV29-1 few CSVEGASETQYF TGCAGCGTGGAAGGGGCCTCAGAGACCCAGTACTTC
TRBJ1-1 - TRBV5-1 - CASSLGVNTEAFF TGCGCCAGCAGCCTTGGGGTGAACACTGAAGCTTTCTTT
TRBJ2-7 TRBD1 TRBV7-9 - CASSPIRDRGYEQYF TGTGCCAGCAGCCCAATCCGAGACAGGGGCTACGAGCAGTACTTC
TRBJ1-5 - TRBV7-9 - CATTRHQPQHF TGTGCCACTACCCGTCATCAGCCCCAGCATTTT
TRBJ2-5 - TRBV29-1 few CSVLGKQETQYF TGCAGCGTTTTGGGGAAACAAGAGACCCAGTACTTC
TRBJ2-3 - TRBV7-2 once CASSPSMGVIRTDTQYF TGTGCCAGCAGCCCAAGTATGGGGGTAATCCGCACAGATACGCAGTATTTT
TRBJ2-7 - TRBV30 - CAWSVLDGSYEQYF TGTGCCTGGAGTGTATTAGACGGATCCTACGAGCAGTACTTC
TRBJ2-1 - TRBV29-1 - CSALQGGINEQFF TGCAGCGCGCTACAGGGTGGAATCAATGAGCAGTTCTTC
TRBJ2-2 - TRBV30 - CAWSKVEGGELFF TGTGCCTGGAGTAAAGTGGAAGGCGGGGAGCTGTTTTTT
TRBJ2-5 - TRBV30 - CAWSLGARGETQYF TGTGCCTGGAGTTTGGGCGCCCGCGGGGAGACCCAGTACTTC
TRBJ2-1 TRBD2 TRBV9 - CASSITSGSLNEQFF TGTGCCAGCAGCATAACTAGCGGGTCTTTAAATGAGCAGTTCTTC
TRBJ1-3 TRBD1 TRBV30 - CAWRGPGQRNTIYF TGTGCCTGGAGGGGGCCGGGACAGAGAAACACCATATATTTT
TRBJ2-4 - TRBV28 - CASSLADGGIQYF TGTGCCAGCAGTCTAGCTGACGGGGGCATTCAGTACTTC
TRBJ2-7 - TRBV30 - CAWGTTPSSYEQYF TGTGCCTGGGGTACCACACCTAGCTCCTACGAGCAGTACTTC
TRBJ2-7 TRBD1 TRBV11-2 - CASSLEGTGTYEQYF TGTGCCAGCAGCTTAGAAGGGACAGGGACCTACGAGCAGTACTTC
TRBJ2-5 - TRBV29-1 - CSVEDPGKETQYF TGCAGCGTTGAAGACCCTGGAAAAGAGACCCAGTACTTC
TRBJ1-6 - TRBV4-1 - CASSQGTLGVGAPLHF TGCGCCAGCAGCCAAGGGACCTTGGGTGTCGGGGCACCCCTCCACTTT
TRBJ2-5 - TRBV13 - CAPWRVQETQYF TGTGCCCCTTGGAGGGTGCAAGAGACCCAGTACTTC
TRBJ2-3 TRBD1 TRBV9 - CASSPRRDGDRRSTDTQYF TGTGCCAGCAGCCCTCGTAGAGACGGGGACAGGAGAAGCACAGATACGCAGTATTTT
TRBJ2-2 TRBD1 TRBV29-1 - CSVATGAANTGELFF TGCAGCGTGGCCACAGGGGCCGCGAACACCGGGGAGCTGTTTTTT
TRBJ2-5 TRBD1 TRBV28 - CASSKDRGKRTQYF TGTGCCAGCAGCAAAGACAGGGGCAAAAGGACCCAGTACTTC
TRBJ2-3 - TRBV28 - CASSSESLWGTDTQYF TGTGCCAGCAGTTCCGAGAGCCTCTGGGGTACAGATACGCAGTATTTT
TRBJ2-1 TRBD2 TRBV6-5 - CASSYSIMLAGNEQFF TGTGCCAGCAGTTACTCGATAATGCTAGCGGGAAATGAGCAGTTCTTC
TRBJ2-5 TRBD2 TRBV9 - CASSVLAGVNQETQYF TGTGCCAGCAGCGTTCTAGCGGGAGTTAACCAAGAGACCCAGTACTTC
TRBJ2-5 - TRBV30 - CAWSVQEGKTQYF TGTGCCTGGAGTGTACAGGAAGGGAAGACCCAGTACTTC
TRBJ2-2 TRBD1 TRBV19 - CASKGTGGTGELFF TGTGCCAGTAAGGGGACAGGGGGCACCGGGGAGCTGTTTTTT
TRBJ2-3 TRBD2 TRBV10-3 - CAISASSGGRTDTQYF TGTGCCATCAGTGCGTCGAGCGGGGGCCGCACAGATACGCAGTATTTT
TRBJ2-3 TRBD2 TRBV10-3 - CAVTSSGTADTQYF TGTGCCGTAACATCTAGCGGGACGGCAGATACGCAGTATTTT
TRBJ2-7 - TRBV2 - CAITLWWGHEQYF TGTGCCATAACCCTTTGGTGGGGACACGAGCAGTACTTC
TRBJ2-1 - TRBV7-2 - CASSLVVGIGNEQFF TGTGCCAGCAGCTTAGTCGTCGGAATTGGCAATGAGCAGTTCTTC
TRBJ1-3 - TRBV30 - CAWSLNSMISGNTIYF TGTGCCTGGAGCCTAAACTCGATGATCTCTGGAAACACCATATATTTT
TRBJ2-1 - TRBV11-2 - CASNTQSSYNEQFF TGTGCCAGCAACACACAGAGCTCCTACAATGAGCAGTTCTTC
TRBJ2-3 TRBD2 TRBV11-2 - CASSPSGSRTDTQYF TGTGCCAGCAGCCCCAGCGGGAGTCGCACAGATACGCAGTATTTT
TRBJ2-3 - TRBV2 few CASSEDRAQYF TGTGCCAGCAGTGAAGACAGAGCGCAGTATTTT
TRBJ2-7 - TRBV29-1 - CSVVTLRGNYEQYF TGCAGCGTGGTGACCCTGAGGGGGAACTACGAGCAGTACTTC
TRBJ2-1 TRBD1 TRBV28 - CASSDRGHEQFF TGTGCCAGCAGTGACAGGGGCCATGAGCAGTTCTTC
TRBJ1-5 - TRBV30 - CAWSYPDQPQHF TGTGCCTGGAGTTACCCGGACCAGCCCCAGCATTTT
TRBJ2-1 - TRBV7-2 - CASSFGFFRGEQFF TGTGCCAGCAGCTTTGGGTTTTTCAGGGGTGAGCAGTTCTTC
TRBJ2-7 TRBD1 TRBV28 - CASRRTGNYEQYF TGTGCCAGCAGAAGGACAGGGAACTACGAGCAGTACTTC